A single TCR beta chain is shown here with its context. Its antigen is still unknown. No base quality values were provided; no much bigger clone lies one nucleotide off. The donors were roughly 40 Caucasian individuals from Russia, aged roughly 6 to 100 years, who were systemically healthy. Approximately 10 milliliters of peripheral blood were collected from each donor into EDTA-treated Vacutainer tubes. Ficoll-Paque density-gradient centrifugation was used to isolate PBMCs, with at least 6.5 million per sample. Total RNA was extracted from PBMCs with Trizol reagent, with at least 5 micrograms obtained per sample. For every donor, flow cytometry on a PBMC aliquot measured the percentage of naive CD45RAhigh/CD27high T cells. Deletion took 0 bases off V and 10 bases off J, with a span of 13 bases between the germline ends. CDR1 is given as DFQATT and CDR2 as SNEGSKA, both from the germline V gene (reference sequence). The CDR3 runs 13 residues from the cysteine to the phenylalanine. The CDR3 DNA has 39 bases and is translated from base 1.

The sample is drawn from a study of blood T cells in healthy people across ages (dated by TCRdb to between 2014 and 2017). The study in broad terms: In model experiments, template switching captured roughly one uniquely barcoded TCR beta cDNA molecule for every two T cells. The donors were divided into four age groups: young (average around 15 years), middle-aged (approximately 41), aged (about 56) and long-lived (more than 75). To track age-related changes in TCR beta repertoire diversity, the study relied on deep sequencing normalized with unique cDNA molecular identifiers. The study analyzed two additional independent replicas of 1 million unique cDNA reads from the same blood draw for two donors, one aged 18 to 30 and one aged 80 or older. To avoid experimental bias, donors of different ages were spread randomly across the sequencing lanes. Beyond this particular receptor, the publication reports: Because the CMV infection status of the donors was unknown, age-related changes in expanded clonotypes may potentially have been confounded. Conclusive comparison of naive and antigen-experienced compartments was prevented by the profiling of bulk unsorted PBMCs. Compared with the aged group, the long-lived group had more naive CD4+ T cells, fewer expanded clones and increased TCR diversity, suggesting age selection. As age increased, observed TCR beta diversity per million T cells dropped in a roughly linear way, and a significant reduction was already evident by age 40. Estimates of total diversity based on one million sequenced T cells were regarded as lower bounds and as underestimates. Observed TCR beta diversity correlated strongly with the percentage of naive T cells measured by flow cytometry.

Library preparation used 5' RACE. Sequencing used an Illumina HiSeq 2500. A second roughly 7 to 11 cycle PCR used a sample-barcoded 5' primer and a J-beta primer mix. Each TCR beta cDNA molecule received a unique molecular identifier from a template-switch 5' adaptor carrying 12 random nucleotides. Each sample yielded at least 3 million CDR3-containing paired-end reads. The Mint cDNA synthesis kit, primed by a TRBC-specific oligonucleotide, was used to synthesize first-strand cDNA from all RNA. All cDNA was treated with uracil-DNA glycosylase and then went through a first 18-cycle PCR with the universal primers M1SS and BC2_uni_R. Processing in the source paper ran as follows. Normalization of each sample was performed by random selection of 1 million high-quality reads, each carrying a distinct molecular identifier. Instead of being binned into consensus sequences, reads with shared molecular identifiers were discarded. MiTCR, run with a Q25 quality threshold and the strictest error-elimination algorithm, handled CDR3 identification, clonotype clustering and error correction. A nonparametric unseen species model with Euler transformation was used to estimate a lower bound on total TCR beta diversity. TCRdb took the public reads, trimmed them with fastp at Q25, ran MiXCR for clone calling and kept in-frame beta chains. Each entry is one CDR3 protein sequence, shown with its most common DNA and genes. The V and J calls follow TCRdb's processing rather than the paper's. The sample records approximately 880,000 distinct CDR3 sequences, 45% to 50% of which are singletons. Jointly, the top ten make up about an eighth of the sample.

This clonotype was sampled from a young man in good health. The specimen was blood. Here the chain combines TRBV20-1 and TRBJ2-1; tentative D gene TRBD2, with 6 bases matching. The DNA is TGCAGTGCTAGAGATCAATGGGACTTCGAGCAGTTCTTC. Its translation reads: CSARDQWDFEQFF.